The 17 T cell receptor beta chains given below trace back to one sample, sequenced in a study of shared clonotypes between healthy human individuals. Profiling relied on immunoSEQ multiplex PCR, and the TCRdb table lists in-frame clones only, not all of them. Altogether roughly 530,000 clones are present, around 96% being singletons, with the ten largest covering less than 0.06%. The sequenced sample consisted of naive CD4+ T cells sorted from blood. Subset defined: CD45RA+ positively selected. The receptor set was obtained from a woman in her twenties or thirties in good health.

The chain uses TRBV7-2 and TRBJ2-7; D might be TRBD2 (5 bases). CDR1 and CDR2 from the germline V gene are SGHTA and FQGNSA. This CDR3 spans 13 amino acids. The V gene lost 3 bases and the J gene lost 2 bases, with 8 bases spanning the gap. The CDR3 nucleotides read TGTGCCAGCAGCTTGGCTAGCCCCTACGAGCAGTACTTC. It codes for CASSLASPYEQYF.

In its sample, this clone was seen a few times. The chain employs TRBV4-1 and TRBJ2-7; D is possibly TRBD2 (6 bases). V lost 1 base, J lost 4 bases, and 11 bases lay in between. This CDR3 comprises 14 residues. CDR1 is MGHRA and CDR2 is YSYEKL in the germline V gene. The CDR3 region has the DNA TGCGCCAGCAGCCAAGTAGCTAGCGATTACGAGCAGTACTTC. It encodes CASSQVASDYEQYF.

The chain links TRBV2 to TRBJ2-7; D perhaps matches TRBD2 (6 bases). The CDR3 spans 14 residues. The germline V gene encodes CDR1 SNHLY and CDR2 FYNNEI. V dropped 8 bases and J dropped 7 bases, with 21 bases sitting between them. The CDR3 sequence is CASLESSGIKEQYF. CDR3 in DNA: TGTGCCAGCCTGGAAAGTAGCGGAATCAAGGAGCAGTACTTC.

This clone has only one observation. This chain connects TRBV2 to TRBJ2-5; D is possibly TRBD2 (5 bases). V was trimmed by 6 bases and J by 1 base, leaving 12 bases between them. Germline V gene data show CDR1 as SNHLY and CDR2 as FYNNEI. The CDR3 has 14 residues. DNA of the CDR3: TGTGCCAGCAGGGTCAACGGGGTCCAAGAGACCCAGTACTTC. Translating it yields CASRVNGVQETQYF.

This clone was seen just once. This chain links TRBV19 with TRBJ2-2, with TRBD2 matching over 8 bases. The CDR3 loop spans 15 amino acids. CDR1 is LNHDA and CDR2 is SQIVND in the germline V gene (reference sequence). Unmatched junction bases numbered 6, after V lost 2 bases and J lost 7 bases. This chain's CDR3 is CASSISGSVSGELFF. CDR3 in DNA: TGTGCCAGTAGTATAAGCGGGAGCGTCAGCGGGGAGCTGTTTTTT. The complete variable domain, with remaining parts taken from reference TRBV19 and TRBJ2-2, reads DGGITQSPKYLFRKEGQNVTLSCEQNLNHDAMYWYRQDPGQGLRLIYYSQIVNDFQKGDIAEGYSVSREKKESFPLTVTSAQKNPTAFYLCASSISGSVSGELFFGEGSRLTVL.

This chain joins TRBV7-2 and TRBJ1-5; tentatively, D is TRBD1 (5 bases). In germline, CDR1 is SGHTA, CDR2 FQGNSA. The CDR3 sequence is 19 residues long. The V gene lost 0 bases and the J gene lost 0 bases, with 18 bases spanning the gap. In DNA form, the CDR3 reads TGTGCCAGCAGCTTAGCCTCCAGGACACCATATTATAGCAATCAGCCCCAGCATTTT. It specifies CASSLASRTPYYSNQPQHF.

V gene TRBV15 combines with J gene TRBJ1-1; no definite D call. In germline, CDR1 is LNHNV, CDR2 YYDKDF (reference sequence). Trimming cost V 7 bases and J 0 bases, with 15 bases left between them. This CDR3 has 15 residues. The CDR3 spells CATNTGWEMNTEAFF. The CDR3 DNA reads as TGTGCCACCAACACCGGTTGGGAGATGAACACTGAAGCTTTCTTT.

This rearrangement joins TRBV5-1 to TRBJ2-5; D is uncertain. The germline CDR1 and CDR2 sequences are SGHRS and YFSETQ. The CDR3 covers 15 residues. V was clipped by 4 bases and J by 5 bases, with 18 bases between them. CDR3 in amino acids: CASSLISEEVETQYF. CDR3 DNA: TGCGCCAGCAGCCTAATCTCCGAAGAGGTGGAGACCCAGTACTTC.

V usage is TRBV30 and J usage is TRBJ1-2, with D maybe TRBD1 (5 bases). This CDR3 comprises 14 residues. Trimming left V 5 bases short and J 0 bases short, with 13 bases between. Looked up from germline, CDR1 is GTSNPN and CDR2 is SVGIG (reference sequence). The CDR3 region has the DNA TGTGCCTGGGGTGGGGGAATATCTAACTATGGCTACACCTTC. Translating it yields CAWGGGISNYGYTF.

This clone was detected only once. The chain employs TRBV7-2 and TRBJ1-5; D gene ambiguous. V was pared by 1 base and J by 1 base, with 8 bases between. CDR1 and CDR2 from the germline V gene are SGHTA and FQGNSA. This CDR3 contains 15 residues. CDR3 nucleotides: TGTGCCAGCAGCTTAGTGTTACAGAGCAATCAGCCCCAGCATTTT. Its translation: CASSLVLQSNQPQHF.

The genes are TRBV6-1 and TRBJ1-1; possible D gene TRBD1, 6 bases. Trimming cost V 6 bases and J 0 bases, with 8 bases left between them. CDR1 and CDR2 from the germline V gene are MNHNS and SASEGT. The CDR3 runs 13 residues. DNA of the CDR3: TGTGCCAGCAGGGGGACATTGAACACTGAAGCTTTCTTT. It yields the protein CASRGTLNTEAFF.

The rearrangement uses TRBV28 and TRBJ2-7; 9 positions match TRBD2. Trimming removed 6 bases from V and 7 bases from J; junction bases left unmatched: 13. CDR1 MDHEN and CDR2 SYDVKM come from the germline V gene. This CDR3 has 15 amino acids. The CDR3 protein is CASRPQLAGIREQYF. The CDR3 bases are TGTGCCAGCAGACCTCAACTAGCGGGTATTCGGGAGCAGTACTTC.

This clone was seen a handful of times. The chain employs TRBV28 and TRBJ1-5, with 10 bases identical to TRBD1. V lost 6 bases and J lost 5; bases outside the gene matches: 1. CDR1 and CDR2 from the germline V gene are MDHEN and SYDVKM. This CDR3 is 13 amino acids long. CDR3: CASRTGGDQPQHF. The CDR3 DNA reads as TGTGCCAGCAGGACAGGGGGCGATCAGCCCCAGCATTTT.

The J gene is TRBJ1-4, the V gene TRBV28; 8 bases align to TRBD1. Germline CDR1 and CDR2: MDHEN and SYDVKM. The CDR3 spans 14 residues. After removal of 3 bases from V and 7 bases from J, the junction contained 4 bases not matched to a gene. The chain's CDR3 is CASSFPGGSEKLFF. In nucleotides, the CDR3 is TGTGCCAGCAGTTTTCCAGGGGGCAGTGAAAAACTGTTTTTT.

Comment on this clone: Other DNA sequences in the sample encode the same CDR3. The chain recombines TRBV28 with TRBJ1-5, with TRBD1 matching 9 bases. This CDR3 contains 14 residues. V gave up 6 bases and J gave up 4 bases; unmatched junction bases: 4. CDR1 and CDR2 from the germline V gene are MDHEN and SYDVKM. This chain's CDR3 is CASSRGQGNQPQHF. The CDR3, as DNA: TGTGCCAGCAGCCGAGGACAGGGGAATCAGCCCCAGCATTTT. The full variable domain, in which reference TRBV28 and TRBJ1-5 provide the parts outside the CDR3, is DVKVTQSSRYLVKRTGEKVFLECVQDMDHENMFWYRQDPGLGLRLIYFSYDVKMKEKGDIPEGYSVSREKKERFSLILESASTNQTSMYLCASSRGQGNQPQHFGDGTRLSIL.

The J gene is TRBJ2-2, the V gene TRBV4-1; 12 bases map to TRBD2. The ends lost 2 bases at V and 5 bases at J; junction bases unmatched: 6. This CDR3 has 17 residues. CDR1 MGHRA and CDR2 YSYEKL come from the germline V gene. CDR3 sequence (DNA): TGCGCCAGCAGCCAATCTGCACTAGCGGGAGGAACCGGGGAGCTGTTTTTT. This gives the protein CASSQSALAGGTGELFF.

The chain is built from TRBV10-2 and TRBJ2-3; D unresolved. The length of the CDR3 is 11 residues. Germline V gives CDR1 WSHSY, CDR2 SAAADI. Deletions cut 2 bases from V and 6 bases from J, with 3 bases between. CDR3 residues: CASSEGDTQYF. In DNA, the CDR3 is TGCGCCAGCAGTGAGGGCGATACGCAGTATTTT.